In its sample, the clone carrying this T cell receptor (beta chain) was seen a few times. What it binds is unknown. The data belong to a study of cytomegalovirus exposure and HLA in healthy donors. Amplification used 60 Vbeta primers and 13 Jbeta primers. The repertoire was sequenced with immunoSEQ multiplex PCR; TCRdb's copy has only in-frame clones and lacks some. The sample yields under 200,000 clones, roughly 85% seen once. The germline V gene encodes CDR1 MGHRA and CDR2 YSYEKL. The V and J ends lost 0 bases and 10 bases respectively, with 12 bases between them. The CDR3 consists of 13 residues. Study-level findings and limits: It was 160 or so TCR beta chains that were listed as cytomegalovirus-associated.

The sequence came from a man aged 25 to 40 in good health and CMV-seronegative. The genes are TRBV4-1 and TRBJ1-1; no reliable D call. Material: PBMCs. This CDR3 is CASSQEIRPGAFF. In DNA form, the CDR3 reads TGCGCCAGCAGCCAAGAAATCAGGCCTGGAGCTTTCTTT.